A single sample is the source of the 26 T cell receptor beta chains below, sequenced in a study of blood T cells in healthy people across ages (dated by TCRdb to the mid-2010s). Libraries were constructed by 5' RACE. Sequencing was performed on an Illumina HiSeq 2500. A second PCR of roughly 6 to 11 cycles was run with a J-beta primer mix and a sample-barcoded 5' primer. The public reads were run again by TCRdb, first through fastp at Q25 and then through MiXCR, and only productive beta chains were kept. All rows with the same CDR3 protein become a single entry with the most common DNA and genes. The table for this sample lists 500,000 to 650,000 distinct CDR3 sequences; around a quarter of them were counted only once. Clones ranked in the top ten supply under 4.5% of the sample. These sequences were also reported in another study, on T cells of mothers and their children.

The sample consisted of blood. These receptors all come from a boy between 2 and 15 years old in good health.

This sequence joins TRBV2 and TRBJ2-5; D gene unclear. TRBJ2-7 matches the DNA end more closely, so the J call is doubtful. This CDR3 is built from 12 residues. Germline lookup yields CDR1 SNHLY and CDR2 FYNNEI. DNA for the CDR3: TGTGCCAGCAGTGAAGCCCTCTACGAGCAGTACTTC. Translated, it gives CASSEALYEQYF.

This sequence joins TRBV2 and TRBJ1-3, with TRBD1 as a possible D gene (6 bases). Germline V gene sequence: CDR1 SNHLY, CDR2 FYNNEI. With 7 bases removed from V and 2 bases from J, the gap between germline ends came to 12 bases. CDR3 length: 14 amino acids. DNA of the CDR3: TGTGCCAGCAAACTAAGGGGGGCTGGAAACACCATATATTTT. The encoded protein is CASKLRGAGNTIYF.

This clonotype has more than one count but fewer than ten. The J gene is TRBJ2-1, the V gene TRBV4-2; D assignment may be TRBD1 or TRBD2 (6 bases each). The CDR3 spans 18 residues. Trimming removed 1 base at V and 5 bases at J, with 21 bases between. Germline lookup yields CDR1 LGHNA and CDR2 YNFKEQ. The CDR3 DNA reads as TGTGCCAGCAGCCAAGTAGAACTCGGGGGCATGGGCCACAATGAGCAGTTCTTC. It codes for CASSQVELGGMGHNEQFF.

V and J are TRBV12-3 or TRBV12-4 and TRBJ1-4; D is perhaps TRBD1 (5 bases). The CDR3 length is 16 residues. V was trimmed by 3 bases and J by 0 bases, leaving 11 bases between them. The DNA for the CDR3 is TGTGCCAGCAGTTTCCGATCGGGGGCAACTAATGAAAAACTGTTTTTT. It is translated as CASSFRSGATNEKLFF.

This clonotype was detected a few times. The chain is built from TRBV18 and TRBJ2-1; TRBD2 agrees at 8 bases. Germline CDR1 reads KGHSH; CDR2 reads LQKENI. There are 15 residues in the CDR3. V shed 2 bases and J 7 bases; nucleotides not matched to a gene: 7. The CDR3 spells CASSPIRGGGNEQFF. DNA of the CDR3: TGTGCCAGCTCACCAATCCGGGGGGGCGGAAATGAGCAGTTCTTC.

The rearrangement uses TRBV27 and TRBJ2-7, with D possibly called TRBD1 or TRBD2 (5 bases each). The V end lost 5 bases, the J end lost 9 bases, and 17 bases lay between the germline ends. CDR1 MNHEY and CDR2 SMNVEV come from the germline V gene (reference sequence). This CDR3 has 13 amino acids. This chain's CDR3 is CASSAGTPVAQYF. CDR3 coding DNA: TGTGCCAGCAGTGCCGGGACGCCAGTTGCGCAGTACTTC.

A few counts support this clonotype. The chain is built from TRBV6-5 and TRBJ2-1; 8 bases are shared with TRBD2. This CDR3 region has 18 residues. V lost 0 bases and J lost 5; bases outside the gene matches: 12. The germline V gene has CDR1 MNHEY and CDR2 SVGAGI. The CDR3 region is CASSYSPTLLAANNEQFF. In DNA form, the CDR3 reads TGTGCCAGCAGTTACTCCCCAACCTTACTAGCGGCAAACAATGAGCAGTTCTTC.

This clonotype was picked up many times. The chain is built from TRBV7-2 and TRBJ2-5; 10 bases map to TRBD2. The J call may be faulty, since TRBJ2-7 better matches the DNA end. The CDR3 consists of 15 residues. The germline CDR1 and CDR2 sequences are SGHTA and FQGNSA. In nucleotides, the CDR3 is TGTGCCAGCAGCTCCGCTAGCGGGAGCCTTAACGAGCAGTACTTC. This translates into CASSSASGSLNEQYF.

DNA for the CDR3: TGCAGTGCTAGAGCTAGCGGGAGCTCTGGGGCCAACGTCCTGACTTTC. This codes for CSARASGSSGANVLTF. This sequence joins TRBV20-1 and TRBJ2-6, with 10 bases lining up with TRBD2. Germline values: CDR1 DFQATT, CDR2 SNEGSKA (reference sequence). The CDR3 loop spans 16 amino acids. The junction had 0 bases not matched to a gene; V was cut back by 1 base and J by 0 bases.

The chain's CDR3 is CASSSGRSGYTF. CDR3 DNA: TGTGCCAGCAGTTCAGGGAGGTCCGGCTACACCTTC. The chain uses TRBV6-5 and TRBJ1-2; D is perhaps TRBD1 (5 bases). The CDR3 contains 12 residues. Germline V lookup: CDR1 MNHEY, CDR2 SVGAGI. V was clipped by 4 bases and J by 8 bases, with 11 bases between them.

This rearrangement joins TRBV12-3 or TRBV12-4 to TRBJ2-3; TRBD2 matches 8 bases. V dropped 1 base and J dropped 5; count of bases not matched to a gene: 14. The CDR3 sequence is 18 residues long. CDR3 DNA: TGTGCCAGCAGTTTAGACCCCCCGGCTAGCGGGTATCAAGATACGCAGTATTTT. It encodes CASSLDPPASGYQDTQYF.

This chain links TRBV29-1 with TRBJ1-1; D uncertain. Trimming cost V 7 bases and J 5 bases, with 11 bases left between them. The germline V gene encodes CDR1 SQVTM and CDR2 ANQGSEA. The CDR3 sequence is 11 residues long. CDR3 sequence (DNA): TGCAGCGCCGGGTCGTTGACTGAAGCTTTCTTT. Amino acid sequence: CSAGSLTEAFF.

This clonotype was picked up a small number of times. The chain carries TRBV20-1 and TRBJ1-2; 7 bases agree with TRBD1. Germline V gives CDR1 DFQATT, CDR2 SNEGSKA (reference sequence). V lost 3 bases, J lost 5 bases, and 9 bases stayed unmatched. This CDR3 spans 14 amino acids. The CDR3 DNA reads as TGCAGTGCTAGTCAAGCGCGACAGGGATATGGCTACACCTTC. Protein sequence: CSASQARQGYGYTF.

The V gene is TRBV6-2 or TRBV6-3, the J gene TRBJ2-5, with 7 positions matching TRBD2. This CDR3 comprises 15 residues. Germline V lookup: CDR1 MNHEY, CDR2 SVGEGT. The V segment lost 7 bases and the J segment 3 bases; nucleotides outside the gene matches: 11. The CDR3 DNA reads TGTGCCAGCACCCAAAGGCGGGGGAGCGAAGAGACCCAGTACTTC. Its translation: CASTQRRGSEETQYF.

V and J are TRBV5-5 and TRBJ2-7; 7 positions match TRBD1. CDR3 length: 13 residues. V gave up 3 bases and J gave up 3 bases; unmatched junction bases: 3. Germline V lookup: CDR1 SGHKS, CDR2 YYEKEE (reference sequence). The CDR3 is CASSSRQGYEQYF. The CDR3 DNA reads TGTGCCAGCAGCTCCCGACAGGGCTACGAGCAGTACTTC.

This clonotype was seen a handful of times. V usage is TRBV12-3 or TRBV12-4 and J usage is TRBJ1-2; the D gene is possibly TRBD1 (5 bases). The length of the CDR3 is 14 residues. Trimming cost V 11 bases and J 4 bases, with 20 bases left between them. In DNA form, the CDR3 reads TGTGCCGCCGCCCCCAGCAGGGCGGGCTATGGCTACACCTTC. Protein product: CAAAPSRAGYGYTF.

This clonotype was observed a handful of times. The chain carries TRBV3-1 and TRBJ2-1, with a possible D match to TRBD1 (6 bases). The J call may be mistaken, given a closer DNA end match to TRBJ2-5. Germline assignment: CDR1 LGHDT and CDR2 YNNKEL (reference sequence). There are 15 residues in the CDR3. The CDR3 nucleotides read TGTGCCAGCAGCCAAGATCTAACCAGGGGAGAGACCCAGTACTTC. Its translation: CASSQDLTRGETQYF.

This clonotype was found many times. The genes are TRBV5-1 and TRBJ2-1, with D unclear. Germline V gene lookup returns CDR1 SGHRS and CDR2 YFSETQ. V was shortened by 0 bases and J by 0 bases, with 10 bases between the two germline ends. The CDR3 has 16 amino acids. The CDR3 here is CASSLVPRNSYNEQFF. In nucleotides, the CDR3 is TGCGCCAGCAGCTTGGTTCCCAGGAACTCCTACAATGAGCAGTTCTTC.

The V gene is TRBV14, the J gene TRBJ2-4; no firm D call. CDR1 SGHDN and CDR2 FVKESK come from the germline V gene. There are 16 residues in the CDR3. The V and J ends lost 6 bases and 0 bases respectively, with 15 bases between them. CDR3 residues: CASRIAPPIAKNIQYF. The CDR3 DNA reads as TGTGCCAGCAGGATAGCTCCCCCCATAGCCAAAAACATTCAGTACTTC.

This clonotype was recorded a few times. The V and J genes are TRBV21-1 and TRBJ2-1; TRBD1, the D gene given by the table, was not confirmed from the DNA. TRBV21-1 is an annotated pseudogene. The CDR3 length is 14 residues. This CDR3 reads CASRTGSKDNEQFF. The CDR3 nucleotides read TGTGCCAGCCGTACAGGGTCGAAGGACAATGAGCAGTTCTTC.

The chain recombines TRBV15 with TRBJ2-5; 8 bases match TRBD1. The CDR3 loop spans 15 amino acids. With V trimmed by 0 bases and J by 7 bases, 7 bases remained unmatched. CDR1 LNHNV and CDR2 YYDKDF come from the germline V gene (reference sequence). The CDR3 sequence: CATSRDRGTGGTQYF. The DNA for the CDR3 is TGTGCCACCAGCAGAGATCGGGGGACAGGCGGGACCCAGTACTTC.

This chain's CDR3 is CSVRQGMNTEAFF. CDR3 in DNA: TGCAGCGTACGACAGGGAATGAACACTGAAGCTTTCTTT. This rearrangement joins TRBV29-1 to TRBJ1-1, with TRBD1 matching 7 bases. Germline V gene data show CDR1 as SQVTM and CDR2 as ANQGSEA. J gave up 0 bases and V 6 bases, and 4 bases lay outside the gene matches. The CDR3 is made up of 13 amino acids.

This clonotype came up once. CDR3 protein: CSVDGGGSDTQYF. CDR3 in DNA: TGCAGCGTTGATGGTGGAGGGTCAGATACGCAGTATTTT. The rearrangement uses TRBV29-1 and TRBJ2-3, with D perhaps TRBD2 (6 bases). V lost 3 bases and J 4 bases, leaving 11 bases between the germline ends. This CDR3 has 13 residues. CDR1 SQVTM and CDR2 ANQGSEA come from the germline V gene.

The V and J genes are TRBV7-2 and TRBJ2-7; no definite D call. The V end lost 3 bases, the J end lost 0 bases, and 12 bases lay between the germline ends. The CDR3 sequence is 15 residues long. In germline, CDR1 is SGHTA, CDR2 FQGNSA. CDR3 nucleotide sequence: TGTGCCAGCAGCTTCGGGCAGGTAAGCTCCTACGAGCAGTACGTC. Residues: CASSFGQVSSYEQYV.

This chain links TRBV7-2 with TRBJ2-3; D is possibly TRBD2 (5 bases). CDR3 length equals 14 residues. CDR1 and CDR2 (germline): SGHTA, FQGNSA. Deletions cut 4 bases from V and 4 bases from J, with 12 bases between. CDR3 DNA sequence: TGTGCCAGCAGCTCTAGCCGAGGGTCAGATACGCAGTATTTT. Its translation is CASSSSRGSDTQYF.

This clonotype appeared many times. The chain employs TRBV7-9 and TRBJ1-1; D gene uncertain. CDR1 and CDR2 from the germline V gene are SEHNR and FQNEAQ (reference sequence). The CDR3 contains 14 residues. Trimming left V 5 bases short and J 1 base short, with 11 bases between. The CDR3 loop reads CASSPRLTNTEAFF. CDR3 bases: TGTGCCAGCAGCCCAAGACTGACGAACACTGAAGCTTTCTTT.